This paragraph covers one TCR beta chain sequence. Its antigen remains unidentified. The sample belongs to a study of T cell responses to AZD1222 COVID-19 vaccine. The study's findings and limits: At 160-218 and 743-854, vaccine-associated CD4 TCRs were dominant, and they spanned spike. Epitopes outside B.1.351 and B.1.1.7 mutated regions reportedly drew nearly half of spike TCRs. Donors, mostly white British, included more females; clonal diversity was possibly underestimated.

Repertoires were generated with immunoSEQ multiplex PCR, while TCRdb's copy carries only in-frame clones and drops some. The sample holds some 140,000 clones, roughly 90% seen once. Trimming shortened V by 0 bases and J by 7 bases, and 8 bases separated the two germline ends. The CDR3 totals 13 residues. The germline V gene has CDR1 LGHNA and CDR2 YNFKEQ. The receptor comes from an adult in good health. The chain uses TRBV4-2 and TRBJ2-3; D gene uncertain. The sample was peripheral blood, taken on day 0 of AZD1222 vaccination. CDR3 sequence reads: CASSQDNPNTQYF. The CDR3 bases are TGTGCCAGCAGCCAAGATAACCCGAATACGCAGTATTTT.